The 24 T cell receptor beta chains presented below share a single source sample, sequenced in a study of blood T cells in healthy people across ages. The authors ran a second PCR of about 7 to 11 cycles using a sample-barcoded 5' primer and a J-beta primer mix. TCRdb ran MiXCR on the 5' RACE reads and lists one entry per CDR3 protein. In the table there are 850,000 to 1,000,000 distinct CDR3 sequences, approximately 49% of which are singletons. The sequenced material came from blood. The source is a man in his thirties or forties in good health.

V gene TRBV14 combines with J gene TRBJ2-5, with 9 bases matching TRBD2. The CDR3 covers 14 residues. Per germline, CDR1 SGHDN and CDR2 FVKESK. V was clipped by 7 bases and J by 1 base; unmatched bases: 4. The CDR3, as DNA: TGTGCCAGCAAAAGCGGGGGGCTCCAAGAGACCCAGTACTTC. Translation gives CASKSGGLQETQYF.

V is TRBV7-9 and J is TRBJ1-1; D might be TRBD1 (6 bases). The germline V gene has CDR1 SEHNR and CDR2 FQNEAQ (reference sequence). V was clipped by 5 bases and J by 0 bases, with 13 bases between them. This CDR3 comprises 15 residues. In nucleotides, the CDR3 is TGTGCCAGCAGCCCCGGACAGCAAATGAACACTGAAGCTTTCTTT. This gives the protein CASSPGQQMNTEAFF.

This chain joins TRBV9 and TRBJ2-1; D may be TRBD2 (7 bases). The CDR3 length is 16 residues. V gave up 2 bases and J gave up 0 bases, with 12 bases separating them. Germline assignment: CDR1 SGDLS and CDR2 YYNGEE. CDR3 sequence (DNA): TGTGCCAGCAGCGTCCGGGGGGACAACTCCTACAATGAGCAGTTCTTC. As protein: CASSVRGDNSYNEQFF.

In DNA form, the CDR3 reads TGTGCCAGCAGCGTAGCCCCCACAGAGCAGTTCTTC. It translates to CASSVAPTEQFF. The V gene is TRBV9, the J gene TRBJ2-1; D gene unclear. V was shortened by 0 bases and J by 10 bases, with 8 bases between the two germline ends. In germline, CDR1 is SGDLS, CDR2 YYNGEE. CDR3 length: 12 residues.

The chain carries TRBV27 and TRBJ1-5; D is perhaps TRBD1 (5 bases). CDR1 is MNHEY, CDR2 SMNVEV, per germline (reference sequence). V was clipped by 0 bases and J by 7 bases, with 13 bases between them. The CDR3 loop spans 15 amino acids. DNA of the CDR3: TGTGCCAGCAGTTTATCGTCGGGGACGGGACAGCCCCAGCATTTT. As protein: CASSLSSGTGQPQHF.

Concerning this clonotype: A much larger clone lies a single base off, so this may be a read error. This chain connects TRBV11-3 to TRBJ2-1; 7 bases are shared with TRBD2. Germline V gives CDR1 SGHNT, CDR2 YENEEA. The CDR3 extends over 15 amino acids. The CDR3 nucleotides read TGTGCCAGCAGCCCCCAGGGAGGGACCTACAATGAGCAGATCTTC. Residues: CASSPQGGTYNEQIF.

The CDR3 DNA is TGTGCCAGCAGTCGACCGGGACAGGGGTCAGATACGCAGTATTTT. It is translated as CASSRPGQGSDTQYF. This chain connects TRBV6-5 to TRBJ2-3; 10 bases fit TRBD1. Germline V gene data show CDR1 as MNHEY and CDR2 as SVGAGI. The V and J ends lost 5 bases and 4 bases, in that order; junction bases with no gene match: 6. This CDR3 has 15 residues.

Concerning this clonotype itself: At one end, the junction sequence differs from germline, possibly due to a read error. The chain recombines TRBV6-2 or TRBV6-3 with TRBJ2-7; no reliable D call. CDR1 is MNHEY and CDR2 is SVGEGT in the germline V gene. The CDR3 contains 14 residues. Written as DNA, the CDR3 is TGTGCCAGCAGGTACTCTCCGATCTCCTACGAGCAGTACTTC. It translates to CASRYSPISYEQYF.

About this clonotype: One end of the junction is discordant with germline, which a read error may explain. V usage is TRBV7-2 and J usage is TRBJ1-2, with D maybe TRBD1 (6 bases). This CDR3 has 15 residues. Germline V lookup: CDR1 SGHTA, CDR2 FQGNSA. The CDR3 here is CASRLGGAQNYGYTF. The CDR3 DNA reads as TGTGCCAGCAGATTAGGGGGGGCGCAGAACTATGGCTACACCTTC.

The chain couples TRBV5-5 to TRBJ2-7; 7 bases fit TRBD1. This CDR3 has 14 amino acids. Germline V gene lookup returns CDR1 SGHKS and CDR2 YYEKEE (reference sequence). The ends lost 4 bases at V and 2 bases at J; junction bases unmatched: 6. The CDR3 nucleotides are TGTGCCAGCAGCAGCCAGGGGGTCACCTACGAGCAGTACTTC. Translating it yields CASSSQGVTYEQYF.

This rearrangement joins TRBV14 to TRBJ1-6; no reliable D call. Germline values: CDR1 SGHDN, CDR2 FVKESK. Trimming took off 0 bases at V and 11 bases at J, with 11 bases between the two ends. This CDR3 comprises 14 residues. This CDR3 reads CASSQESWVAPLHF. The DNA of the CDR3 is TGTGCCAGCAGCCAAGAATCGTGGGTTGCACCCCTCCACTTT.

This clonotype was recorded a few times. CDR3 DNA: TGTGCCAGCAGCTGGCTAGACAGGGGCCAAAACATTCAGTACTTC. It specifies CASSWLDRGQNIQYF. The rearrangement links TRBV7-8 to TRBJ2-4; 8 nucleotides line up with TRBD1. V gave up 4 bases and J gave up 5 bases; unmatched junction bases: 7. CDR3 length: 15 amino acids. Germline CDR1 is SGHVS and CDR2 is FQNEAQ.

The V and J genes are TRBV9 and TRBJ2-2; 9 bases line up with TRBD1. Germline V lookup: CDR1 SGDLS, CDR2 YYNGEE. V lost 1 base and J lost 5; bases outside the gene matches: 3. CDR3 size: 15 residues. The CDR3 loop reads CASSVLQGATGELFF. CDR3 coding DNA: TGTGCCAGCAGCGTATTACAGGGGGCAACCGGGGAGCTGTTTTTT. The entire variable domain, with the rest obtained from reference TRBV9 and TRBJ2-2, is as follows: DSGVTQTPKHLITATGQRVTLRCSPRSGDLSVYWYQQSLDQGLQFLIQYYNGEERAKGNILERFSAQQFPDLHSELNLSSLELGDSALYFCASSVLQGATGELFFGEGSRLTVL.

The chain carries TRBV11-2 and TRBJ2-7; unclear D gene. CDR1 and CDR2 from the germline V gene are SGHAT and FQNNGV. This CDR3 has 12 residues. Trimming pared 1 base from V and 7 bases from J, leaving 8 bases between. The DNA for the CDR3 is TGTGCCAGCAGCTTAGCACTACCTGAGCAGTACTTC. Translated, it gives CASSLALPEQYF.

This clonotype was observed a handful of times. V gene TRBV20-1 combines with J gene TRBJ2-7; D is possibly TRBD1 (5 bases). This CDR3 comprises 12 residues. Trimming removed 5 bases at V and 2 bases at J, with 10 bases between. Germline CDR1 and CDR2: DFQATT and SNEGSKA (reference sequence). CDR3 DNA sequence: TGCAGTGCTGGTGGACAAGCCTACGAGCAGTACTTC. Translated: CSAGGQAYEQYF.

The chain has TRBV7-2 and TRBJ1-2; 8 nucleotides align to TRBD1. Germline assignment: CDR1 SGHTA and CDR2 FQGNSA. The CDR3 covers 16 residues. The ends lost 5 bases at V and 4 bases at J; junction bases unmatched: 12. As DNA, the CDR3 is TGTGCCAGCAGCCCCGGGACAGGACTCTCAAGCTATGGCTACACCTTC. Translating gives CASSPGTGLSSYGYTF.

This clonotype was observed a few times. The chain has TRBV28 and TRBJ2-7; 7 nucleotides line up with TRBD1. Germline trimming cut 5 bases from V and 0 bases from J; bases unmatched to any gene: 7. Per germline, CDR1 MDHEN and CDR2 SYDVKM. This CDR3 region has 15 residues. CDR3 amino acids: CASSVPGGTSYEQYF. CDR3 nucleotide sequence: TGTGCCAGCAGTGTCCCAGGGGGAACCTCCTACGAGCAGTACTTC.

This clonotype came up many times. A read error may produce the germline difference seen at one junction end. The chain carries TRBV5-1 and TRBJ2-5; no clear D gene. Per germline, CDR1 SGHRS and CDR2 YFSETQ. There are 13 residues in the CDR3. The chain's CDR3 is CASSFGSQETQYF. For the CDR3, the DNA is TGTGCCAGCAGCTTCGGCTCCCAAGAGACCCAGTACTTC.

This clonotype was counted only a few times. V gene TRBV27 combines with J gene TRBJ2-4; a weak D match, TRBD2 (6 bases). CDR1 MNHEY and CDR2 SMNVEV come from the germline V gene (reference sequence). The CDR3 covers 14 residues. V was shortened by 4 bases and J by 13 bases, with 20 bases between the two germline ends. CDR3: CASSSGSFPPEQYF. For the CDR3, the DNA is TGTGCCAGCAGTTCCGGGAGCTTTCCCCCTGAGCAGTACTTC.

The V and J genes are TRBV4-3 and TRBJ2-4; 8 bases map to TRBD2. This CDR3 has 15 amino acids. J gave up 5 bases and V 4 bases, and 7 bases lay outside the gene matches. Germline V CDR1 and CDR2: LGHNA, YSLEER. Here the CDR3 DNA reads TGCGCCAGCAGCCTGGGGACTAGGAGGGAAAACATTCAGTACTTC. Its translation: CASSLGTRRENIQYF.

As concerns this clonotype: One end of the junction fails to match germline, which may point to a read error. The rearrangement joins TRBV7-2 to TRBJ2-7; 7 bases match TRBD1. CDR1 SGHTA and CDR2 FQGNSA come from the germline V gene. The CDR3 sequence is 14 residues long. CDR3 nucleotides: TGTGCCGGCAGCTTAGGATCAGGGGGCTACGAGCAGTACTTC. Amino acids: CAGSLGSGGYEQYF.

V and J are TRBV6-1 and TRBJ1-5; tentatively, D is TRBD1 (6 bases). Germline lookup yields CDR1 MNHNS and CDR2 SASEGT. V was clipped by 3 bases and J by 4 bases, with 16 bases between them. CDR3 length: 16 amino acids. The CDR3 loop is CASSDDGRGRNQPQHF. In nucleotides, the CDR3 is TGTGCCAGCAGTGACGACGGGCGGGGGCGGAATCAGCCCCAGCATTTT.

This chain uses TRBV6-2 or TRBV6-3 with TRBJ2-1, with TRBD2 identical over 12 bases. After removal of 8 bases from V and 0 bases from J, the junction contained 14 bases not matched to a gene. Per the germline V gene, CDR1 is MNHEY and CDR2 is SVGEGT. The CDR3 length is 19 residues. The DNA of the CDR3 is TGTGCCAGCCAGAGACTTACTAGCGGGGGGTTTAACTCCTACAATGAGCAGTTCTTC. Residues: CASQRLTSGGFNSYNEQFF.

The DNA for the CDR3 is TGTGCCAGCAGCCAAGATTTCGGGTCCTACGAGCAGTACTTC. Its translation: CASSQDFGSYEQYF. The chain is built from TRBV3-1 and TRBJ2-7; no definite D call. The CDR3 is made up of 14 amino acids. V shed 0 bases and J shed 1 base, with 7 bases lying between them. Germline V gene sequence: CDR1 LGHDT, CDR2 YNNKEL (reference sequence).